This T cell receptor (beta chain) appears in the sequencing data of a study of blood T cell repertoires in COVID-19. Across the whole study: Donors in the United States, Italy and Spain gave samples during acute or convalescent COVID-19. The cDNA or gDNA used as material had been derived from T cells, B-cell-depleted T cells, or PBMCs.

The CDR3 is 14 amino acids. V gave up 5 bases and J gave up 2 bases, with 13 bases separating them. Germline V gene data show CDR1 as LNHDA and CDR2 as SQIVND (reference sequence). Authors' data handling: Reference gene primer amplification gave estimated nucleated cell counts. Clones were read by immunoSEQ multiplex PCR, and TCRdb kept only the in-frame ones, dropping some. The V and J calls and clone size were taken over from that table, and D and trimming were inferred from the DNA. The table includes about 210,000 clones, about 91% detected once. The sequenced sample consisted of peripheral blood. This chain connects TRBV19 to TRBJ2-7, with D possibly TRBD2 on 5 matching bases. This sequence was found in a man aged 30 to 45 with acute or convalescent COVID-19. CDR3 in DNA: TGTGCCAGTAGTCCCCTGGACTCTCCCTACGAGCAGTACTTC. This encodes CASSPLDSPYEQYF.